The 18 T cell receptor beta chains below come from one sample, sequenced in a study of blood T cell repertoires in COVID-19. Clones were sequenced by immunoSEQ multiplex PCR, and TCRdb holds only the in-frame ones, with some missing. The profile shows about 49,000 clones, roughly 90% of them singletons. Sequencing used peripheral blood. These receptors were collected from a human donor in a cohort sampled during active COVID-19.

In its sample, this clone was seen once. V gene TRBV9 combines with J gene TRBJ2-7, with D possibly being TRBD2 (5 bases). This CDR3 is 13 amino acids long. Germline CDR1 and CDR2: SGDLS and YYNGEE. Trimming cost V 4 bases and J 4 bases, with 12 bases left between them. CDR3 in amino acids: CASSSSPGYEQYF. In nucleotides, the CDR3 is TGTGCCAGCAGCTCCAGTCCGGGGTACGAGCAGTACTTC. The variable domain in full, completed from reference TRBV9 and TRBJ2-7, reads DSGVTQTPKHLITATGQRVTLRCSPRSGDLSVYWYQQSLDQGLQFLIQYYNGEERAKGNILERFSAQQFPDLHSELNLSSLELGDSALYFCASSSSPGYEQYFGPGTRLTVT.

The J gene is TRBJ2-2, the V gene TRBV24-1; no definite D call. The CDR3 has 14 residues. CDR1 and CDR2 from the germline V gene are KGHDR and SFDVKD. The germline V and J ends were trimmed by 1 base and 3 bases, with 5 bases remaining between them. As DNA, the CDR3 is TGTGCCACCAGTGATTTCCAGGACACCGGGGAGCTGTTTTTT. Its protein product is CATSDFQDTGELFF.

The chain couples TRBV19 to TRBJ2-7; tentative D call: TRBD1 (5 bases). The CDR3 contains 13 residues. Trimming stripped 2 bases from V and 5 bases from J, with 10 bases between. Germline assignment: CDR1 LNHDA and CDR2 SQIVND (reference sequence). For the CDR3, the DNA is TGTGCCAGTAGTATACAGGGAAGGAACGAGCAGTACTTC. It translates to CASSIQGRNEQYF.

The V and J genes are TRBV10-2 and TRBJ2-1, with TRBD2 matching 7 bases. J was trimmed by 9 bases and V by 7 bases; bases with no gene match: 12. The CDR3 runs to 14 residues. Germline CDR1 and CDR2: WSHSY and SAAADI. CDR3 bases: TGCGCCAGCAATCGTCTAGCGGAGAAGCCTGAGCAGTTCTTC. Translating gives CASNRLAEKPEQFF.

The chain recombines TRBV25-1 with TRBJ2-3; D is uncertain. CDR1 is MGHDK and CDR2 is SYGVNS in the germline V gene. The CDR3 consists of 15 residues. V was clipped by 4 bases and J by 2 bases, with 13 bases between them. CDR3 protein: CASSGGVLITDTQYF. CDR3 coding DNA: TGTGCCAGCAGTGGCGGCGTCTTGATCACAGATACGCAGTATTTT.

This clone occurred once. The J gene is TRBJ1-2, the V gene TRBV11-2, with no clear D. V lost 3 bases and J 0 bases, leaving 8 bases between the germline ends. The CDR3 totals 14 residues. Germline lookup yields CDR1 SGHAT and CDR2 FQNNGV. CDR3 DNA sequence: TGTGCCAGCAGCTTTGGGCTTTCTAACTATGGCTACACCTTC. Translated: CASSFGLSNYGYTF.

This rearrangement joins TRBV4-2 to TRBJ1-4; 7 bases map to TRBD1. Per the germline V gene, CDR1 is LGHNA and CDR2 is YNFKEQ. CDR3 length equals 14 residues. J was trimmed by 10 bases and V by 0 bases; bases with no gene match: 5. The DNA for the CDR3 is TGTGCCAGCAGCCAAGAATTGACAGGGAGAAAACTGTTTTTT. This sequence encodes CASSQELTGRKLFF.

This chain connects TRBV6-6 to TRBJ2-3; perhaps TRBD1 as D (5 bases). V was pared by 2 bases and J by 5 bases, with 8 bases between. The CDR3 sequence is 13 residues long. In germline, CDR1 is MNHNY, CDR2 SVGAGI (reference sequence). The CDR3 DNA reads TGTGCCAGCAGTTACCTAAGGGGAGATACGCAGTATTTT. Protein sequence: CASSYLRGDTQYF.

The chain links TRBV5-6 to TRBJ1-4; a possible D gene is TRBD1 (6 bases). Looked up from germline, CDR1 is SGHDT and CDR2 is YYEEEE. CDR3 size: 14 residues. The germline V and J ends were trimmed by 4 bases and 3 bases, with 10 bases remaining between them. The CDR3 is CASSPRGPNEKLFF. The CDR3 nucleotides are TGTGCCAGCAGCCCCAGGGGACCTAATGAAAAACTGTTTTTT.

V is TRBV20-1 and J is TRBJ2-7; TRBD2 matches 8 bases. Unmatched junction bases numbered 10, after V lost 6 bases and J lost 6 bases. CDR1 DFQATT and CDR2 SNEGSKA come from the germline V gene (reference sequence). This CDR3 spans 13 amino acids. The CDR3 loop is CSASRTSSGEQYF. The CDR3 DNA is TGCAGTGCAAGTAGGACTAGCTCGGGCGAGCAGTACTTC.

The CDR3 sequence is CASSNFPFAGRQETQYF. The CDR3 DNA reads TGTGCCAGCAGCAATTTCCCCTTCGCGGGGAGACAAGAGACCCAGTACTTC. The chain links TRBV21-1 to TRBJ2-5; no DNA check was done on the table's D call, TRBD2. TRBV21-1 is assigned pseudogene status. The CDR3 covers 17 residues.

The chain uses TRBV19 and TRBJ1-1; no clear D. This CDR3 is built from 13 residues. Trimming removed 3 bases at V and 4 bases at J, with 9 bases between. CDR1 is LNHDA, CDR2 SQIVND, per germline (reference sequence). The DNA for the CDR3 is TGTGCCAGTAGTATCCGGGTAGGCACTGAAGCTTTCTTT. Amino acids: CASSIRVGTEAFF. The full variable domain, rest sourced from reference TRBV19 and TRBJ1-1, is DGGITQSPKYLFRKEGQNVTLSCEQNLNHDAMYWYRQDPGQGLRLIYYSQIVNDFQKGDIAEGYSVSREKKESFPLTVTSAQKNPTAFYLCASSIRVGTEAFFGQGTRLTVV.

The chain recombines TRBV12-2 with TRBJ2-1; the table names TRBD1, a call not compared with the DNA. TRBV12-2 constitutes a pseudogene. This CDR3 region has 17 residues. CDR3 sequence: CASRLRLRDRTYNEQFF. The CDR3 coding sequence is TGTGCAAGTCGCTTACGATTAAGGGACAGAACCTACAATGAGCAGTTCTTC.

The chain couples TRBV7-9 to TRBJ2-1; D is possibly TRBD1 (6 bases). Germline CDR1 is SEHNR and CDR2 is FQNEAQ (reference sequence). This CDR3 region has 18 residues. Trimming stripped 4 bases from V and 4 bases from J, with 23 bases between. The CDR3, as DNA: TGTGCCAGCAGCTCTTATACAGGACAGAAAAAATTATACAATGAGCAGTTCTTC. Encoded protein: CASSSYTGQKKLYNEQFF.

The CDR3 protein is CASSLFGTALNTEAFF. The CDR3, as DNA: TGTGCCAGCAGCTTGTTCGGGACAGCCTTGAACACTGAAGCTTTCTTT. The chain has TRBV5-8 and TRBJ1-1, with TRBD1 identical over 7 bases. With V trimmed by 1 base and J by 0 bases, 6 bases remained unmatched. The CDR3 runs 16 residues. Per the germline V gene, CDR1 is SGHTS and CDR2 is YDEGEE.

The V call is TRBV10-3, the J call TRBJ2-3; TRBD2 agrees at 8 bases. The CDR3 is 15 amino acids. Germline V CDR1 and CDR2: ENHRY, SYGVKD. V shed 3 bases, J shed 4 bases, and the junction held 6 bases outside the gene matches. The CDR3 coding sequence is TGTGCCATCAGTGAACGGGAGGGCCGGGCAGATACGCAGTATTTT. As protein: CAISEREGRADTQYF.

The chain has TRBV5-6 and TRBJ1-5, with 7 bases fitting TRBD1. Germline CDR1 is SGHDT and CDR2 is YYEEEE. Unmatched junction bases numbered 4, after V lost 2 bases and J lost 5 bases. This CDR3 is 14 amino acids long. As DNA, the CDR3 is TGTGCCAGCAGCTTCGGGACAGCTTATCAGCCCCAGCATTTT. It is translated as CASSFGTAYQPQHF.

The chain joins TRBV30 to TRBJ2-7; possible D gene TRBD2, 5 bases. This CDR3 region has 14 residues. Trimming removed 3 bases from V and 3 bases from J, with 15 bases in between. CDR1 GTSNPN and CDR2 SVGIG come from the germline V gene (reference sequence). The CDR3: CAWRGSAAGYEQYF. The CDR3 DNA is TGTGCCTGGAGAGGGAGTGCTGCAGGCTACGAGCAGTACTTC.